This section outlines one TCR beta chain sequence together with its context. The CDR3 loop spans 18 amino acids. The V gene end was trimmed by 5 bases and the J gene end by 4 bases; junction bases not matched to a gene: 10. Germline V gene sequence: CDR1 ENHRY, CDR2 SYGVKD. This specimen comes from a study of cytomegalovirus exposure and HLA in healthy donors. PCR involved 60 Vbeta and 13 Jbeta primers. The protocol was immunoSEQ multiplex PCR, while the TCRdb copy is restricted to in-frame clones and leaves out a portion. The table records about 130,000 clones, about 68% of them present only once. The chain combines TRBV10-3 with TRBJ2-2; 13 positions agree with TRBD2. The sequenced sample was PBMCs. The sequence was collected from a human donor in good health. Here the CDR3 reads CAISIGQGTSGVTGELFF. The CDR3 bases are TGTGCCATCAGTATCGGACAGGGGACTAGCGGGGTCACCGGGGAGCTGTTTTTT.